The next 23 T cell receptor beta chains were all read from a single sample in a study of shared clonotypes between healthy human individuals. Libraries were prepared by immunoSEQ multiplex PCR; TCRdb keeps only in-frame clonotypes and omits some of them. The top ten hold less than 0.15% of the sample, which has around 2.1 million clones, under 97% seen once. The sequencing sample was made of naive CD4+ T cells sorted from blood. The subset here: CD45RA+ positively selected. The receptors were sampled from a man aged 18 to 30 in good health.

The rearrangement joins TRBV28 to TRBJ2-7, with 7 bases lining up with TRBD1. The CDR3 runs to 14 residues. Per germline, CDR1 MDHEN and CDR2 SYDVKM. Trimming at V came to 6 bases and at J to 3 bases, leaving 8 bases not matched to a gene. CDR3 residues: CASRGDRIIYEQYF. The CDR3 DNA sequence: TGTGCCAGCAGGGGGGACAGAATTATCTACGAGCAGTACTTC.

The rearrangement links TRBV25-1 to TRBJ1-6; D uncertain. V lost 4 bases and J 0 bases, leaving 16 bases between the germline ends. The CDR3 sequence is 18 residues long. Germline V lookup: CDR1 MGHDK, CDR2 SYGVNS. As DNA, the CDR3 is TGTGCCAGCAGTGGAGAATGGGCAGGAAGCTCCTATAATTCACCCCTCCACTTT. As protein: CASSGEWAGSSYNSPLHF. Full variable domain (rest looked up from reference TRBV25-1 and TRBJ1-6): EADIYQTPRYLVIGTGKKITLECSQTMGHDKMYWYQQDPGMELHLIHYSYGVNSTEKGDLSSESTVSRIRTEHFPLTLESARPSHTSQYLCASSGEWAGSSYNSPLHFGNGTRLTVT.

CDR3: CASSHAQGRSSYNEQFF. In DNA form, the CDR3 reads TGTGCCAGCAGCCACGCACAGGGGAGAAGCTCCTACAATGAGCAGTTCTTC. This chain links TRBV5-4 with TRBJ2-1; 7 bases fit TRBD1. Germline V gene data show CDR1 as SGHNT and CDR2 as YYREEE (reference sequence). V trimming: 4 bases; J trimming: 0 bases; junction bases outside the gene matches: 10. The CDR3 has 17 amino acids.

Concerning this clone: Other nucleotide sequences in the sample specify the same CDR3. The J gene is TRBJ2-2, the V gene TRBV10-3; D may be TRBD1 (5 bases). Germline V gene sequence: CDR1 ENHRY, CDR2 SYGVKD. Between the trimmed V and J ends, which lost 0 bases and 1 base, there was a span of 9 bases. The CDR3 runs 16 residues. CDR3 loop: CAISESGQGNTGELFF. DNA of the CDR3: TGTGCCATCAGTGAGTCAGGGCAGGGGAACACCGGGGAGCTGTTTTTT.

This chain uses TRBV9 with TRBJ1-1; D is perhaps TRBD1 (6 bases). The length of the CDR3 is 15 residues. V gave up 4 bases and J gave up 0 bases, with 13 bases separating them. The germline gives CDR1 SGDLS, CDR2 YYNGEE. The CDR3 region has the DNA TGTGCCAGCAGCCTCTTCGGGACATTGAACACTGAAGCTTTCTTT. It translates to CASSLFGTLNTEAFF.

The chain employs TRBV15 and TRBJ1-3; 9 nucleotides line up with TRBD1. There are 15 residues in the CDR3. Trimming removed 8 bases from V and 2 bases from J; junction bases left unmatched: 7. Germline V gene lookup returns CDR1 LNHNV and CDR2 YYDKDF (reference sequence). The CDR3 DNA sequence: TGTGCCACCTCACCACAGGGGGCTGCTGGAAACACCATATATTTT. It translates to CATSPQGAAGNTIYF.

The chain is built from TRBV6-5 and TRBJ2-7, with D perhaps matching TRBD1 (5 bases). V lost 0 bases and J lost 7, with 16 bases in between. Per the germline V gene, CDR1 is MNHEY and CDR2 is SVGAGI. CDR3 length equals 15 residues. The CDR3: CASSYSGHGFGEQYF. CDR3 in DNA: TGTGCCAGCAGTTACTCAGGACACGGATTCGGGGAGCAGTACTTC.

In regard to this clone: The sample has other DNA sequences that encode this CDR3 too. The V gene is TRBV5-1, the J gene TRBJ2-2; D assignment may be TRBD1 or TRBD2 (5 bases each). Germline loops: CDR1 SGHRS, CDR2 YFSETQ. V gave up 4 bases and J gave up 5 bases, with 12 bases separating them. This CDR3 has 14 residues. The CDR3 is CASSAGTGTGELFF. The CDR3 nucleotides are TGCGCCAGCAGCGCAGGGACGGGGACCGGGGAGCTGTTTTTT.

The V call is TRBV7-9, the J call TRBJ2-7; 12 nucleotides match TRBD1. Trimming removed 5 bases from V and 6 bases from J; junction bases left unmatched: 5. Germline values: CDR1 SEHNR, CDR2 FQNEAQ (reference sequence). The CDR3 contains 14 residues. CDR3 nucleotide sequence: TGTGCCAGCAGCCCCGGGGACAGGGGGCGCGAGCAGTACTTC. Its translation is CASSPGDRGREQYF.

This clone showed up just once. V is TRBV11-2 and J is TRBJ1-5; TRBD1 is a possible D gene (5 bases). V lost 6 bases, J lost 0 bases, and 12 bases lay in between. CDR1 is SGHAT and CDR2 is FQNNGV in the germline V gene. The CDR3 is 15 residues long. This chain's CDR3 is CASSPSGNSNQPQHF. For the CDR3, the DNA is TGTGCCAGCAGTCCTTCAGGGAATAGCAATCAGCCCCAGCATTTT.

The CDR3 loop is CASSLGQGNNQPQHF. Written as DNA, the CDR3 is TGTGCCAGCAGTCTGGGACAGGGTAACAATCAGCCCCAGCATTTT. This chain joins TRBV6-1 and TRBJ1-5; TRBD1 agrees at 9 bases. The CDR3 totals 15 residues. After removal of 5 bases from V and 3 bases from J, the junction contained 5 bases not matched to a gene. Germline CDR1 and CDR2: MNHNS and SASEGT.

The gene calls are TRBV2 and TRBJ1-6, with 8 bases matching TRBD1. Trimming cost V 6 bases and J 6 bases; bases outside gene matches: 4. The germline V gene encodes CDR1 SNHLY and CDR2 FYNNEI. This CDR3 has 14 amino acids. The chain's CDR3 is CASRETGANSPLHF. The DNA of the CDR3 is TGTGCCAGCAGGGAGACAGGGGCTAATTCACCCCTCCACTTT. Full variable domain (missing parts from reference TRBV2 and TRBJ1-6): EPEVTQTPSHQVTQMGQEVILRCVPISNHLYFYWYRQILGQKVEFLVSFYNNEISEKSEIFDDQFSVERPDGSNFTLKIRSTKLEDSAMYFCASRETGANSPLHFGNGTRLTVT.

The chain carries TRBV25-1 and TRBJ1-6, with D tentatively TRBD1 (5 bases). This CDR3 is 15 amino acids long. The germline gives CDR1 MGHDK, CDR2 SYGVNS. V gave up 5 bases and J gave up 6 bases, with 14 bases separating them. The CDR3 bases are TGTGCCAGCAGTACCCGGACAACGGCTAATTCACCCCTCCACTTT. Residues: CASSTRTTANSPLHF.

Concerning this clone: The same CDR3 can be traced to other DNA sequences in this sample. The V gene is TRBV10-3, the J gene TRBJ2-5, with D possibly matching TRBD1 (5 bases). Germline values: CDR1 ENHRY, CDR2 SYGVKD. The length of the CDR3 is 12 residues. Trimming pared 2 bases from V and 5 bases from J, leaving 6 bases between. This CDR3 reads CAISEPGETQYF. CDR3 in DNA: TGTGCCATCAGTGAGCCAGGGGAGACCCAGTACTTC.

This clone was seen only once. The V gene is TRBV2, the J gene TRBJ2-3, with TRBD1 as a possible D gene (5 bases). The CDR3 contains 13 residues. V gave up 6 bases and J gave up 0 bases, with 7 bases separating them. Germline V gives CDR1 SNHLY, CDR2 FYNNEI. CDR3 sequence reads: CASRGRSTDTQYF. The CDR3 nucleotides read TGTGCCAGCAGGGGGCGCAGCACAGATACGCAGTATTTT.

This clone appeared a single time. The identical CDR3 is also encoded by other nucleotide sequences in the sample. The chain is built from TRBV5-1 and TRBJ2-5; TRBD2 matches 7 bases. Per germline, CDR1 SGHRS and CDR2 YFSETQ. The trim removed 3 bases at V and 3 bases at J, leaving 2 bases unmatched. There are 13 residues in the CDR3. The CDR3 region has the DNA TGCGCCAGCAGCTCGGCGGGAGAAGAGACCCAGTACTTC. Encoded protein: CASSSAGEETQYF.

The count of this clone is one. V and J are TRBV28 and TRBJ2-3, with a weak D call TRBD2 (6 bases). The CDR3 totals 11 residues. In germline, CDR1 is MDHEN, CDR2 SYDVKM. V was shortened by 5 bases and J by 9 bases, with 9 bases between the two germline ends. The CDR3 nucleotides are TGTGCCAGCAGTCGAGGGAGGACGCAGTATTTT. Residues: CASSRGRTQYF.

The chain is built from TRBV6-4 and TRBJ2-1; tentative D call: TRBD1 (6 bases). Germline-derived CDR1 and CDR2 are MRHNA and SNTAGT. V lost 6 bases to trimming and J lost 2 bases, with 11 bases between them. CDR3 length equals 14 residues. DNA of the CDR3: TGTGCCAGCAGACCGGACAGCACCTACAATGAGCAGTTCTTC. It encodes CASRPDSTYNEQFF.

This chain uses TRBV6-6 with TRBJ2-7, with no clear D. Germline V CDR1 and CDR2: MNHNY, SVGAGI (reference sequence). The CDR3 contains 13 residues. The germline V and J ends were trimmed by 10 bases and 1 base, with 14 bases remaining between them. CDR3 region: CAIRSFSSYEQYF. CDR3 coding DNA: TGTGCCATCAGGAGTTTTAGTTCCTACGAGCAGTACTTC.

The genes are TRBV5-4 and TRBJ2-7, with D tentatively TRBD2 (6 bases). This CDR3 comprises 16 residues. The V end lost 1 base, the J end lost 3 bases, and 17 bases lay between the germline ends. Germline CDR1 reads SGHNT; CDR2 reads YYREEE (reference sequence). The CDR3 loop reads CASSLNRGMRGYEQYF. For the CDR3, the DNA is TGTGCCAGCAGCTTGAACCGGGGGATGAGAGGCTACGAGCAGTACTTC. The complete variable domain, with remaining parts taken from reference TRBV5-4 and TRBJ2-7, reads ETGVTQSPTHLIKTRGQQVTLRCSSQSGHNTVSWYQQALGQGPQFIFQYYREEENGRGNFPPRFSGLQFPNYSSELNVNALELDDSALYLCASSLNRGMRGYEQYFGPGTRLTVT.

This rearrangement joins TRBV7-2 to TRBJ2-1; possibly TRBD1 for D (5 bases). V was shortened by 4 bases and J by 9 bases, with 16 bases between the two germline ends. This CDR3 contains 14 residues. Germline-derived CDR1 and CDR2 are SGHTA and FQGNSA. The CDR3 bases are TGTGCCAGCAGCTACGCACCCGTGGGGCTTGAGCAGTTCTTC. Translated: CASSYAPVGLEQFF.

The rearrangement joins TRBV2 to TRBJ2-7, with D possibly TRBD1 on 6 matching bases. This CDR3 is built from 15 residues. Trimming took off 0 bases at V and 5 bases at J, with 14 bases between the two ends. Germline loops: CDR1 SNHLY, CDR2 FYNNEI. CDR3 residues: CASSEALQGMNEQYF. For the CDR3, the DNA is TGTGCCAGCAGTGAAGCGCTTCAGGGGATGAACGAGCAGTACTTC.

V usage is TRBV7-6 and J usage is TRBJ2-7; D is ambiguous. The CDR3 consists of 15 residues. CDR1 is SGHVS, CDR2 FNYEAQ, per germline. V lost 4 bases and J lost 0, with 13 bases in between. This CDR3 reads CASSSWTLSSYEQYF. In nucleotides, the CDR3 is TGTGCCAGCAGCTCCTGGACCCTCAGCTCCTACGAGCAGTACTTC.